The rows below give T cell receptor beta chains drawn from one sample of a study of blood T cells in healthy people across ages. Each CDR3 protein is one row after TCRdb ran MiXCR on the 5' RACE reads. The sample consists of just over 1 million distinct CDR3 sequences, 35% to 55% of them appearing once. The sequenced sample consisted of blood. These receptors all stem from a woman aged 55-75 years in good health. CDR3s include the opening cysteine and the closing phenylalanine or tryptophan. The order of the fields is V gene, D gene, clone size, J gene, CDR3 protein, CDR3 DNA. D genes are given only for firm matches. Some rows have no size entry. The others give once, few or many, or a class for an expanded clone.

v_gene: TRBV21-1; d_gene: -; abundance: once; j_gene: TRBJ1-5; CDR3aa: CASSKANRAKCGSNQPQHF; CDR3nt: TGTGCCAGCAGCAAAGCGAACAGGGCCAAGTGTGGTAGCAATCAGCCCCAGCATTTT
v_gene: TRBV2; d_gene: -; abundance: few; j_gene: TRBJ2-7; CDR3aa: CASRQTYEQYF; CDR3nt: TGTGCCAGCAGACAGACTTACGAGCAGTACTTC
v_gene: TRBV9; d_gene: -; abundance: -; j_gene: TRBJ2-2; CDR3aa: CASSAYLATENTGELFF; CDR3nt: TGTGCCAGCAGCGCCTACCTAGCGACTGAGAACACCGGGGAGCTGTTTTTT
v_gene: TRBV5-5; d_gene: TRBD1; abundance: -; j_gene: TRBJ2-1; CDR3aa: CASSVTGVIETQFF; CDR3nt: TGTGCCAGCAGTGTTACAGGGGTGATAGAGACCCAGTTCTTC
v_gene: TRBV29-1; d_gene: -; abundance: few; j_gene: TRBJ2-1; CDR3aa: CSVHKQESSYNEQFF; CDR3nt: TGCAGCGTTCATAAACAGGAGAGCTCCTACAATGAGCAGTTCTTC
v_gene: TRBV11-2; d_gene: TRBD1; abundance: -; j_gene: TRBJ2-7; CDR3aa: CASSGRTGALYEQYF; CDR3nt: TGTGCCAGCAGCGGCAGGACAGGGGCACTATACGAGCAGTACTTC
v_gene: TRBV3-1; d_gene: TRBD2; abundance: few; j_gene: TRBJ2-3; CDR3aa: CASSLAGTSGSTQYF; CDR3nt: TGTGCCAGCAGCCTTGCCGGGACTAGCGGAAGTACGCAGTATTTT
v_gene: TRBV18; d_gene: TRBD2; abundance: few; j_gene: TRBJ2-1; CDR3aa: CASSQQSGSTDEQFF; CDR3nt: TGTGCCAGCTCACAACAGAGCGGGAGTACCGATGAGCAGTTCTTC
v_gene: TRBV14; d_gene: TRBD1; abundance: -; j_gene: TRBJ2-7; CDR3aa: CASSPRYGTGVSYEQYF; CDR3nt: TGTGCCAGCAGCCCGCGCTACGGGACAGGAGTCTCCTACGAGCAGTACTTC
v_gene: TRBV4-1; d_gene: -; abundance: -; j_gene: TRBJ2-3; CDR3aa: CASSYPGQESTDTQYF; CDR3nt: TGCGCCAGCAGCTACCCGGGGCAGGAGAGCACAGATACGCAGTATTTT
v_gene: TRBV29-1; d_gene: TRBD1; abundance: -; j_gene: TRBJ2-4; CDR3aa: CSVINPGQGSLIQYF; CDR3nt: TGCAGCGTTATAAACCCGGGACAGGGCTCTCTAATTCAGTACTTC
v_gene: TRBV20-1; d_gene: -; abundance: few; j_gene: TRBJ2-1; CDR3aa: CSASSSFLLNEQFF; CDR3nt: TGCAGTGCTAGTTCTAGCTTCCTCCTCAATGAGCAGTTCTTC
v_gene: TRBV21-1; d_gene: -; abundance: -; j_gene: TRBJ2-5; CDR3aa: CASSKSALGETQYF; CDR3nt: TGTGCCAGCAGCAAATCAGCGTTGGGGGAGACCCAGTACTTC
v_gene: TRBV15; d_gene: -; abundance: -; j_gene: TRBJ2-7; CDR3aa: CATSRDDLLDEQYF; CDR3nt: TGTGCCACCAGCAGAGATGACCTTCTCGACGAGCAGTACTTC
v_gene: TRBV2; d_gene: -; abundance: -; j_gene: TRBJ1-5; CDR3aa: CASSFGPHSNQPQHF; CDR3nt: TGTGCCAGCAGCTTCGGTCCCCATAGCAATCAGCCCCAGCATTTT
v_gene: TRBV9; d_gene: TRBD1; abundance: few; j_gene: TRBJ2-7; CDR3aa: CASSITGAPYEQYF; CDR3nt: TGTGCCAGCAGCATTACAGGGGCGCCCTACGAGCAGTACTTC
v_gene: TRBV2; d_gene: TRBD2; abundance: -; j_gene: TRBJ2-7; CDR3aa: CSSSEGTSYEQYF; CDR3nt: TGTTCCAGCAGTGAAGGGACTAGCTACGAGCAGTACTTC
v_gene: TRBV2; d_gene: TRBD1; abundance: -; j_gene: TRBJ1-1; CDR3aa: CASTGQGGTEAFF; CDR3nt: TGTGCCAGCACCGGACAGGGGGGGACTGAAGCTTTCTTT
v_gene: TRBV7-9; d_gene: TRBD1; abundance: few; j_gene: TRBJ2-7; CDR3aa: CASSDRDSRYEQYF; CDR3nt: TGTGCCAGCAGCGACCGGGACAGCCGTTACGAGCAGTACTTC
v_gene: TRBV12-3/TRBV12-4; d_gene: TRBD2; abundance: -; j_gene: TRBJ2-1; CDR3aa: CASSFGTSGTPYNEQFF; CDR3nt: TGTGCCAGCAGCTTCGGGACTAGCGGGACCCCCTACAATGAGCAGTTCTTC
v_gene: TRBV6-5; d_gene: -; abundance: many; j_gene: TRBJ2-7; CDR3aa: CASSLQSSYEQYF; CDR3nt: TGTGCCAGCAGCTTACAGAGCTCCTACGAGCAGTACTTC
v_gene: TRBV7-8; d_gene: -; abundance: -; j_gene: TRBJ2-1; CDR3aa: CASSTRGGEGRNEQFF; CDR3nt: TGTGCCAGCAGCACCAGGGGGGGGGAGGGCAGAAATGAGCAGTTCTTC
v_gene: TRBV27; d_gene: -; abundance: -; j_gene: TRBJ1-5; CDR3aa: CASSLSFGAADSNQPQHF; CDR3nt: TGTGCCAGCAGTTTATCGTTCGGGGCAGCAGATAGCAATCAGCCCCAGCATTTT
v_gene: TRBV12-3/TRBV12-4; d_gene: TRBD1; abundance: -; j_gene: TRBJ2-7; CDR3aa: CATGTGSYEQYF; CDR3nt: TGTGCCACCGGGACAGGCTCCTACGAGCAGTACTTC
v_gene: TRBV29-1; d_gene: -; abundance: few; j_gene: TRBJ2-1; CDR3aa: CSVGVRSNEQFF; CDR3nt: TGCAGCGTTGGAGTCCGTTCCAATGAGCAGTTCTTC
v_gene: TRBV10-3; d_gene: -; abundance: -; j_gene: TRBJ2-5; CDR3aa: CAIRDSGTPKYF; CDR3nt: TGTGCCATCAGGGATTCCGGGACGCCTAAGTACTTC
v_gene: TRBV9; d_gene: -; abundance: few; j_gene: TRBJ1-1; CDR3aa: CASSVSGMNTEAFF; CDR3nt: TGTGCCAGCAGCGTCTCGGGGATGAACACTGAAGCTTTCTTT
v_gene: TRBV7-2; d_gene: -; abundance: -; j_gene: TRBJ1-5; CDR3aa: CASSRARGNNQPQHF; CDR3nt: TGTGCCAGCAGCCGCGCCCGGGGTAACAATCAGCCCCAGCATTTT
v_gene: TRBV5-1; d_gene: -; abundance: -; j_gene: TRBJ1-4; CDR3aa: CASSLVGEPNEKLFF; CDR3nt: TGCGCCAGCAGCTTGGTGGGAGAACCTAATGAAAAACTGTTTTTT
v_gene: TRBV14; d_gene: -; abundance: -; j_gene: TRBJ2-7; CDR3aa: CASSQGSRQYF; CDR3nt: TGTGCCAGCAGCCAGGGAAGCCGGCAGTACTTC
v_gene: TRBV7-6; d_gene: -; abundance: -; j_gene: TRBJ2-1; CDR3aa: CASSSRSTSRGNEQFF; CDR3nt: TGTGCCAGCAGCTCGAGGTCTACTAGTCGGGGGAATGAGCAGTTCTTC
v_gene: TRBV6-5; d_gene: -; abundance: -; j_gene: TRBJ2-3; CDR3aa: CASSFGARKGADTQYF; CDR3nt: TGTGCCAGCAGTTTTGGAGCTCGCAAGGGAGCAGATACGCAGTATTTT
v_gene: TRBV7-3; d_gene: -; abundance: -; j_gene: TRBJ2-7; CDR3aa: CASSPGPSEEQYF; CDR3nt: TGTGCCAGCAGCCCCGGACCCTCGGAGGAGCAGTACTTC
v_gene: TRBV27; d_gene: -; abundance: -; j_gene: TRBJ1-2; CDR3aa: CASSKGSGTGYTF; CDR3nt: TGTGCCAGCAGCAAAGGGTCAGGGACGGGCTACACCTTC
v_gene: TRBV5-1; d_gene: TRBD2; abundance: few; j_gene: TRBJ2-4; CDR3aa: CASSVRPLTSGLAKNIQYF; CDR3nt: TGCGCCAGCAGCGTAAGACCTTTGACTAGCGGGTTAGCCAAAAACATTCAGTACTTC
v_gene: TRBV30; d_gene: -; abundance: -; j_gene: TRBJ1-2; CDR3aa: CAWSADSFNYGYTF; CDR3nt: TGTGCCTGGAGTGCGGACAGCTTTAACTATGGCTACACCTTC
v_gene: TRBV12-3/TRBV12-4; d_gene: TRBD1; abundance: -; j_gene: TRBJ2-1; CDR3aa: CASSLRGQGAYNERFF; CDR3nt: TGTGCCAGCAGTTTGCGGGGACAGGGGGCCTACAATGAGCGGTTCTTC
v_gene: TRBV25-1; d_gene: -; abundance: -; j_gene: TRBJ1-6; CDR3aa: CASSEPTQGWGVSPLHF; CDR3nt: TGTGCCAGCAGTGAACCTACACAGGGCTGGGGAGTATCACCCCTCCACTTT
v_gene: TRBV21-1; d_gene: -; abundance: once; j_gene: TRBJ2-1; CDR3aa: CASTSGGTGGVDEQFF; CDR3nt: TGTGCCAGCACCTCCGGAGGAACAGGGGGTGTCGATGAGCAGTTCTTC
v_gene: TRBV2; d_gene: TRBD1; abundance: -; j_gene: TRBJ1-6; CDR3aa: CASNRDRDSSLHF; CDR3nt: TGTGCCAGCAACCGGGACAGGGATAGCTCCCTCCACTTT
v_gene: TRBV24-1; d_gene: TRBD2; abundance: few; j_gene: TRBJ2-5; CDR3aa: CATGDGTSGQETQYF; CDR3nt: TGTGCCACCGGGGATGGGACTAGCGGGCAAGAGACCCAGTACTTC
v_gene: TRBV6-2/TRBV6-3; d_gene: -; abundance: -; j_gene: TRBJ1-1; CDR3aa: CASSLSLGVDTEAFF; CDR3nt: TGTGCCAGCAGTCTGTCGTTAGGGGTCGACACTGAAGCTTTCTTT
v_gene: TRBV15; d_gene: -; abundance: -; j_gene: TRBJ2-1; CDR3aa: CATTGARRRNEQFF; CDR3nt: TGTGCCACCACCGGAGCGAGAAGGAGAAATGAGCAGTTCTTC
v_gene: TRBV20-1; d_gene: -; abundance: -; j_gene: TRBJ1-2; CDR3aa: CSATQTGFGYTF; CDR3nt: TGCAGTGCTACCCAGACAGGTTTTGGCTACACCTTC
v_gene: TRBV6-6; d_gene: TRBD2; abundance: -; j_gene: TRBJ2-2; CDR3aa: CASSRLAGNTGELFF; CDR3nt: TGTGCCAGCAGCAGACTAGCGGGAAACACCGGGGAGCTGTTTTTT
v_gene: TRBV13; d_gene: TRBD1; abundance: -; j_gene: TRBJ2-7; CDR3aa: CASSKGTGLIHEQYF; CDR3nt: TGCGCCAGCAGCAAGGGGACAGGGTTGATACACGAGCAGTACTTC
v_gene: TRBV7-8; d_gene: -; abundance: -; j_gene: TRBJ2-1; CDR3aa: CASSPRMWGYEQFF; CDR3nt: TGTGCCAGCAGCCCACGGATGTGGGGCTATGAGCAGTTCTTC